Listed here is a single TCR beta chain. Compared with germline, one end of the junction differs, possibly owing to a read error. The data were obtained in a study of T-cell reconstitution after alpha-beta-depleted transplantation in children. Preparation of the TCRbeta library used unique molecular identifiers. TCRdb passed the PCR reads through MiXCR, listing each CDR3 protein once. The sample records around 200,000 distinct CDR3 sequences, around 7% being singletons. There are 13 residues in the CDR3. Germline values: CDR1 SGHDT, CDR2 YYEEEE. This receptor was obtained from a human donor who donated a stem cell graft to a child with Wiskott-Aldrich syndrome. V usage is TRBV5-6 and J usage is TRBJ2-1; D call uncertain. The sample in question was PBMCs from the stem cell graft donor, obtained from the stem cell graft. The CDR3 here is CAISPGDLNEQFF. CDR3 DNA: TGTGCCATCAGCCCCGGCGACCTCAATGAGCAGTTCTTC.